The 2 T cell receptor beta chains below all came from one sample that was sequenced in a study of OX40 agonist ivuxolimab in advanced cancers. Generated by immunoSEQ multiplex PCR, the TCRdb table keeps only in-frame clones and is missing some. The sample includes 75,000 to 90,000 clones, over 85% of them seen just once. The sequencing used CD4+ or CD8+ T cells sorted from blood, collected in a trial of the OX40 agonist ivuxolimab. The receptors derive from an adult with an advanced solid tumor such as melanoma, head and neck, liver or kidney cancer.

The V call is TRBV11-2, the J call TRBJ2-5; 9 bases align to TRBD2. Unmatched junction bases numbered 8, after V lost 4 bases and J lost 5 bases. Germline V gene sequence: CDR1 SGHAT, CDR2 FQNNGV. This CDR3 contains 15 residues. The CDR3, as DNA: TGTGCCAGCAGCTGGGCGCGGGGGGGAGTTGAGACCCAGTACTTC. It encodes CASSWARGGVETQYF. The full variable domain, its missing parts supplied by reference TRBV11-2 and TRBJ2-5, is EAGVAQSPRYKIIEKRQSVAFWCNPISGHATLYWYQQILGQGPKLLIQFQNNGVVDDSQLPKDRFSAERLKGVDSTLKIQPAKLEDSAVYLCASSWARGGVETQYFGPGTRLLVL.

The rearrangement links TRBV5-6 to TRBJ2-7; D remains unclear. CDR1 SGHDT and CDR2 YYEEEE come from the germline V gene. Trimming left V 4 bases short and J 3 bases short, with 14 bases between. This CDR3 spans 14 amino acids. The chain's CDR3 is CASSPRNSYYEQYF. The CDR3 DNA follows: TGTGCCAGCAGCCCCAGGAATTCCTACTACGAGCAGTACTTC.